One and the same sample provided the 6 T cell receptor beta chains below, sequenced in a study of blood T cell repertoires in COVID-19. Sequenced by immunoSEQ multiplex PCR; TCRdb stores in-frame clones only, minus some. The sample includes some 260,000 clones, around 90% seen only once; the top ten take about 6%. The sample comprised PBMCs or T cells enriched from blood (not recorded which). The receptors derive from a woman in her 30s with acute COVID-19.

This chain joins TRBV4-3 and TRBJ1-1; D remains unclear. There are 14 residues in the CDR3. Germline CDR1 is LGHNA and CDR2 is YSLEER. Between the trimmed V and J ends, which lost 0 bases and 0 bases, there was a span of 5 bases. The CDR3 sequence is CASSQDSVNTEAFF. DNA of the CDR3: TGCGCCAGCAGCCAAGATAGTGTGAACACTGAAGCTTTCTTT.

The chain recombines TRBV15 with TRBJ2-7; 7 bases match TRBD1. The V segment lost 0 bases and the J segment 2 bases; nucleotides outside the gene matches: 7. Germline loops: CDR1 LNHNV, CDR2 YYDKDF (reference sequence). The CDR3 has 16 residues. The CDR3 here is CATSRDLGDRAYEQYF. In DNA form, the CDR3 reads TGTGCCACCAGCAGAGATCTAGGGGACAGAGCCTACGAGCAGTACTTC.

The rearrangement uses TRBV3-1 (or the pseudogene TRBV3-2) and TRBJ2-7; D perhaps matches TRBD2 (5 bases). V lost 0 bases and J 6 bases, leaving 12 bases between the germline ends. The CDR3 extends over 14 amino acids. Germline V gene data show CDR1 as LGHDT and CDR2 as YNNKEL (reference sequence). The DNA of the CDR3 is TGTGCCAGCAGCCAAGAACATGGAGGCTCCGAGCAGTACTTC. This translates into CASSQEHGGSEQYF.

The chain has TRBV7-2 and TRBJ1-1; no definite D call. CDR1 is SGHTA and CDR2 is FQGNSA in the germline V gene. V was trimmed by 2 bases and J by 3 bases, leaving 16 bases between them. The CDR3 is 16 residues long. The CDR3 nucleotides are TGTGCCAGCAGCTTATATGGCGGCCCCTGGGACACTGAAGCTTTCTTT. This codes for CASSLYGGPWDTEAFF.

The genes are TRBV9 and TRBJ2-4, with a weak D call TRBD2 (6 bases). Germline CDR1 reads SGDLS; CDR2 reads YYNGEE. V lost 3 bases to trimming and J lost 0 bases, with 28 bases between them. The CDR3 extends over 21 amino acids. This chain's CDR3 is CASSASSPRGADGLAKNIQYF. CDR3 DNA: TGTGCCAGCAGCGCGTCCTCTCCACGCGGGGCGGACGGATTAGCCAAAAACATTCAGTACTTC.

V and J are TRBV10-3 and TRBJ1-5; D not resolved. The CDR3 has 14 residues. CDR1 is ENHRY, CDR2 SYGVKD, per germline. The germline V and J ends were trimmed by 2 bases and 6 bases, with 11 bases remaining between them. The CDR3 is CAISETGSSQPQHF. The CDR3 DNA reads TGTGCCATCAGTGAGACCGGGTCCAGTCAGCCCCAGCATTTT.